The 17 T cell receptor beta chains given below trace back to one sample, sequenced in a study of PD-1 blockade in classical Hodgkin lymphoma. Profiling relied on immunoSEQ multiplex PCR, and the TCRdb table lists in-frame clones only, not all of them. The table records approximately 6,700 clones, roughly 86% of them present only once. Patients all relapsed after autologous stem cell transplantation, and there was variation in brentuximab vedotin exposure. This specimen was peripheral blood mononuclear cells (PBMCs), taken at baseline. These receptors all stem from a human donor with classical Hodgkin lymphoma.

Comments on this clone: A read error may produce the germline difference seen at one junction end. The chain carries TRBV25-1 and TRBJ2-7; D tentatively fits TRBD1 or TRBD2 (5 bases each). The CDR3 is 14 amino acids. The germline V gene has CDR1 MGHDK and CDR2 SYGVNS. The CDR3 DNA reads TGTGCCAGCAGTGATGGGGGTTTCTCCCACGAGCAGTACTTC. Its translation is CASSDGGFSHEQYF.

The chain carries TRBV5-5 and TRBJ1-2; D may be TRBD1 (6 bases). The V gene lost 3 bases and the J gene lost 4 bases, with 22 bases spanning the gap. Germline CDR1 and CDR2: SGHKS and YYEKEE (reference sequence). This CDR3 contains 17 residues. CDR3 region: CASSSYRADAGFYGYTF. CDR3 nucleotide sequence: TGTGCCAGCAGCTCCTACAGGGCTGATGCCGGTTTCTATGGCTACACCTTC.

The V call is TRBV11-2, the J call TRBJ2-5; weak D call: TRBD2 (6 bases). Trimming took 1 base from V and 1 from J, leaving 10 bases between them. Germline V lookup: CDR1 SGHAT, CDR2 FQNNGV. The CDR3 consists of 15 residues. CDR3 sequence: CASSLAGEVQETQYF. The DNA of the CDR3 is TGTGCCAGCAGCTTAGCGGGGGAAGTCCAAGAGACCCAGTACTTC.

The CDR3 DNA reads TGTGCCAGCAGGATACTTGGCTACAAGGTGCATAATGAAAAACTGTTTTTT. Amino acids: CASRILGYKVHNEKLFF. This rearrangement joins TRBV21-1 to TRBJ1-4. TRBV21-1 is a pseudogene locus. CDR3 length equals 17 residues.

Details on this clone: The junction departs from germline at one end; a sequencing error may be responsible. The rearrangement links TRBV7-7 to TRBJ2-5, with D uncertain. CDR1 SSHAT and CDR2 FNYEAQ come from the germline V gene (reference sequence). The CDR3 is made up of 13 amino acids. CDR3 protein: CASSLGSQGTQYF. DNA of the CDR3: TGTGCCAGCAGCTTGGGCTCACAAGGGACCCAGTACTTC.

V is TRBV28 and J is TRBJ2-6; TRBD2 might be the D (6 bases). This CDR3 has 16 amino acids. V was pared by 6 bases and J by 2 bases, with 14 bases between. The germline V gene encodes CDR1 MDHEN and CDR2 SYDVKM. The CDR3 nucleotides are TGTGCCAGCAGACTTGGGCCGGGGGCTGGGGCCAACGTCCTGACTTTC. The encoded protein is CASRLGPGAGANVLTF.

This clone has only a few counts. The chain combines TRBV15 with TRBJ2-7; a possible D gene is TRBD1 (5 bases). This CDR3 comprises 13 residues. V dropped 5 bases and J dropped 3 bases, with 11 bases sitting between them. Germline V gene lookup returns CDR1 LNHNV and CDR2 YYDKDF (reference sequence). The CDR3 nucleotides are TGTGCCACCAGCCGACAGCTCTACTACGAGCAGTACTTC. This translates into CATSRQLYYEQYF.

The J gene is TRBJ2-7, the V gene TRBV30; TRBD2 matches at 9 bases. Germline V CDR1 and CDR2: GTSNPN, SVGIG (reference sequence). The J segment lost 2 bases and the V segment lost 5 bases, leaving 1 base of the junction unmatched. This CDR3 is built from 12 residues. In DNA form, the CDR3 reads TGTGCCTGGGTAGCGGGAGCCTACGAGCAGTACTTC. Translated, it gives CAWVAGAYEQYF.

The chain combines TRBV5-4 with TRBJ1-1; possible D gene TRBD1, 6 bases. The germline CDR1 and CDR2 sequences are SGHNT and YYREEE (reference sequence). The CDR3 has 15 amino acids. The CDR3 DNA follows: TGTGCAGTGGGGATAGACAGGAGTTCGAACACTGAAGCTTTCTTT. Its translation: CAVGIDRSSNTEAFF.

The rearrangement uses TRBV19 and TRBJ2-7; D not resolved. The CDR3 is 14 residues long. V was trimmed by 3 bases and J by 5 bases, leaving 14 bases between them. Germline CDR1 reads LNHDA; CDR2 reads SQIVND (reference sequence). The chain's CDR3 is CASSIRIRGHEQYF. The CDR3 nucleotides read TGTGCCAGTAGTATCCGGATTAGAGGCCACGAGCAGTACTTC.

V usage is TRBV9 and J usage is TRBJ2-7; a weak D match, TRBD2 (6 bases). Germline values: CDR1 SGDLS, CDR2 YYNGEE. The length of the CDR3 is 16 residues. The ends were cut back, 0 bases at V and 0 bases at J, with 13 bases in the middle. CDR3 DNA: TGTGCCAGCAGCGTAGGGGTTGGGGGGAGCTCCTACGAGCAGTACTTC. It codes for CASSVGVGGSSYEQYF.

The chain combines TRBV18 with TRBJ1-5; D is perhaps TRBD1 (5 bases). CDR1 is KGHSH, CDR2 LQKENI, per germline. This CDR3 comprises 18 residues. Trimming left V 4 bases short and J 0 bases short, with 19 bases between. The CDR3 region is CASSHFGAGEDSNQPQHF. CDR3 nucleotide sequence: TGTGCCAGCTCACATTTTGGGGCCGGTGAGGATAGCAATCAGCCCCAGCATTTT.

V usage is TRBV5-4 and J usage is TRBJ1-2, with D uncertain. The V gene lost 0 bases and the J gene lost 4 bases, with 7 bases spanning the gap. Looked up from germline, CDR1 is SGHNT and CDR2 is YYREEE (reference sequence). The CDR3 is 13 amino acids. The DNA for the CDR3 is TGTGCCAGCAGCTTGGGGGCATCCTATGGCTACACCTTC. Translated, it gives CASSLGASYGYTF.

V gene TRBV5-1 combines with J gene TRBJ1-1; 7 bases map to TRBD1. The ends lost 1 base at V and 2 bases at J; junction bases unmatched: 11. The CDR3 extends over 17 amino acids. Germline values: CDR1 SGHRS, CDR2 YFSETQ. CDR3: CASSLNRQGVGNTEAFF. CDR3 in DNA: TGCGCCAGCAGCTTGAATAGACAGGGAGTTGGAAACACTGAAGCTTTCTTT.

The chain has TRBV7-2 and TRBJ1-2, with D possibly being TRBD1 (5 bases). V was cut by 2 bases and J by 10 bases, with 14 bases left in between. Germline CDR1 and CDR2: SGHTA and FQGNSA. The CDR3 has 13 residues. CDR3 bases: TGTGCCAGCAGCTTATTGGTGTCGGGGGTCTACACCTTC. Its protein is CASSLLVSGVYTF. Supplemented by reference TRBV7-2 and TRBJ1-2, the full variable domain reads GAGVSQSPSNKVTEKGKDVELRCDPISGHTALYWYRQSLGQGLEFLIYFQGNSAPDKSGLPSDRFSAERTGGSVSTLTIQRTQQEDSAVYLCASSLLVSGVYTFGSGTRLTVV.

CDR3 sequence reads: CASSLEAGGNEQFF. CDR3 sequence (DNA): TGTGCCAGCAGCTTAGAGGCGGGAGGTAATGAGCAGTTCTTC. The chain is built from TRBV7-9 and TRBJ2-1, with 8 bases lining up with TRBD2. Germline CDR1 is SEHNR and CDR2 is FQNEAQ (reference sequence). The CDR3 loop spans 14 amino acids. The junction had 3 bases not matched to a gene; V was cut back by 1 base and J by 7 bases.

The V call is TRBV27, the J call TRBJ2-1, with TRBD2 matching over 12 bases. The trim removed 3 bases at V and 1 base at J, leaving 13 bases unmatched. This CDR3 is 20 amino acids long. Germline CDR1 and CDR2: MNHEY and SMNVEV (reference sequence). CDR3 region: CASSFGNWGLAGKSYNEQFF. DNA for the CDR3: TGTGCCAGCAGTTTTGGTAATTGGGGACTAGCGGGCAAATCCTACAATGAGCAGTTCTTC.